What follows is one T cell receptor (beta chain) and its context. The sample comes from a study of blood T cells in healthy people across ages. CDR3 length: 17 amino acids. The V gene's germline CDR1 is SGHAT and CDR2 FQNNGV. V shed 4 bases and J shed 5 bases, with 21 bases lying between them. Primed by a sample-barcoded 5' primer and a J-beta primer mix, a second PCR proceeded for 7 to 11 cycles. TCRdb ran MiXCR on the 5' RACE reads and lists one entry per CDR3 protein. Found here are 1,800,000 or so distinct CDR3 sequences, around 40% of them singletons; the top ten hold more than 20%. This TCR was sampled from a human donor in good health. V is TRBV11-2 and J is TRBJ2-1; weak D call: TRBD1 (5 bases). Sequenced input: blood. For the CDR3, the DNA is TGTGCCAGCAGCTATTCATACAGGTTCCGCAAAAACAATGAGCAGTTCTTC. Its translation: CASSYSYRFRKNNEQFF.